This T cell receptor (beta chain) comes out of a study of blood T cell repertoires in COVID-19. Study-wide background: Both acute and convalescent COVID-19 samples were obtained from the United States, Italy and Spain. Nucleic acid was either cDNA or gDNA, and it came from T cells, B-cell-depleted T cells, or PBMCs.

The data were produced by immunoSEQ multiplex PCR, yet TCRdb's version contains in-frame clones alone and is incomplete. The table shows 200,000 to 300,000 clones, with about 87% occurring only once. This clone was detected once. Specimen: peripheral blood. The sequence derives from a woman aged 55-69 years with COVID-19, enrolled during active disease.

DNA for the CDR3: TGTGCCAGCAGTTTCCCCGGGACAGGCAGGAATGAGCAGTTCTTC. Its translation is CASSFPGTGRNEQFF. The chain uses TRBV28 and TRBJ2-1; 8 nucleotides line up with TRBD1. CDR1 MDHEN and CDR2 SYDVKM come from the germline V gene. The CDR3 runs 15 residues. V shed 3 bases, J shed 7 bases, and the junction held 8 bases outside the gene matches.